Listed here are 24 T cell receptor beta chains from one sample, sequenced in a study of shared clonotypes between healthy human individuals. Using immunoSEQ multiplex PCR, the repertoire was profiled, and TCRdb retains in-frame clones only, with some absent. The sample contains approximately 1.5 million clones, approximately 98.5% of which appear only once. What was sequenced was naive CD4+ T cells sorted from blood. As for subset: CD45RA+ positively selected. Receptor source: a man younger than 40 in good health.

The rearrangement uses TRBV2 and TRBJ2-7, with D possibly TRBD1 on 5 matching bases. This CDR3 is 14 amino acids long. V dropped 6 bases and J dropped 2 bases, with 14 bases sitting between them. Germline CDR1 SNHLY, CDR2 FYNNEI. The CDR3 nucleotides are TGTGCCAGCAGCATACAGGTTTCTGCCTACGAGCAGTACTTC. This sequence encodes CASSIQVSAYEQYF.

The gene calls are TRBV18 and TRBJ2-7; the match to TRBD2 covers 8 bases. This CDR3 comprises 15 residues. J was trimmed by 5 bases and V by 6 bases; bases with no gene match: 12. CDR1 and CDR2 (germline): KGHSH, LQKENI. The CDR3 DNA reads TGTGCCAGCTCCCAACTCCGGGGGGGGCGGAACGAGCAGTACTTC. Amino acids: CASSQLRGGRNEQYF.

Remarks on this clone: Other DNA sequences of this sample code for an identical CDR3. The chain links TRBV7-7 to TRBJ2-5, with a weak D call TRBD1 (6 bases). Germline CDR1 and CDR2: SSHAT and FNYEAQ (reference sequence). This CDR3 contains 13 residues. Trimming left V 5 bases short and J 4 bases short, with 11 bases between. The CDR3 sequence: CASSKTGRETQYF. CDR3 coding DNA: TGTGCCAGCAGCAAAACAGGGAGAGAGACCCAGTACTTC.

The gene calls are TRBV9 and TRBJ2-3; D gene unclear. V lost 0 bases and J 0 bases, leaving 8 bases between the germline ends. Per the germline V gene, CDR1 is SGDLS and CDR2 is YYNGEE. The CDR3 consists of 15 residues. The CDR3 DNA is TGTGCCAGCAGCGTAGACGGCAAGAGCACAGATACGCAGTATTTT. It yields the protein CASSVDGKSTDTQYF.

In its sample, this clone was seen once. This sequence joins TRBV11-2 and TRBJ1-5; D not certain. Germline assignment: CDR1 SGHAT and CDR2 FQNNGV. The CDR3 runs to 13 residues. The V and J ends lost 4 bases and 5 bases respectively, with 9 bases between them. The CDR3 is CASSSSTYQPQHF. The CDR3 nucleotides read TGTGCCAGCAGCTCAAGCACTTATCAGCCCCAGCATTTT.

Comments on this clone: Distinct nucleotide sequences in the sample also encode this CDR3. This chain connects TRBV9 to TRBJ2-1; 8 bases fit TRBD1. Trimming removed 2 bases from V and 0 bases from J; junction bases left unmatched: 1. The germline CDR1 and CDR2 sequences are SGDLS and YYNGEE. This CDR3 contains 15 residues. The DNA of the CDR3 is TGTGCCAGCAGCGTTGGGACAGGCTCCTACAATGAGCAGTTCTTC. Protein: CASSVGTGSYNEQFF.

The chain couples TRBV18 to TRBJ2-1; possibly TRBD2 for D (5 bases). The germline gives CDR1 KGHSH, CDR2 LQKENI. The CDR3 extends over 15 amino acids. V lost 6 bases to trimming and J lost 0 bases, with 12 bases between them. CDR3 coding DNA: TGTGCCAGCTCGCAAACTAGAAGCTCCTACAATGAGCAGTTCTTC. Protein sequence: CASSQTRSSYNEQFF.

The rearrangement links TRBV5-1 to TRBJ1-1; TRBD1 is a possible D gene (5 bases). V was cut by 1 base and J by 1 base, with 14 bases left in between. The V gene's germline CDR1 is SGHRS and CDR2 YFSETQ. This CDR3 is 16 amino acids long. In nucleotides, the CDR3 is TGCGCCAGCAGCTTGTCACCAGGGCGGGAGAACACTGAAGCTTTCTTT. It yields the protein CASSLSPGRENTEAFF.

J is TRBJ2-3 and V is TRBV29-1; 9 bases match TRBD2. CDR3 size: 13 residues. The germline CDR1 and CDR2 sequences are SQVTM and ANQGSEA. J gave up 2 bases and V 8 bases, and 5 bases lay outside the gene matches. The CDR3 is CSPGLANTDTQYF. The CDR3 DNA is TGCAGCCCCGGACTAGCGAACACAGATACGCAGTATTTT.

As regards this clone: Other DNA sequences in the sample encode the same CDR3. V usage is TRBV6-5 and J usage is TRBJ1-2, with 7 bases that match TRBD1. With V trimmed by 2 bases and J by 1 base, 1 base remained unmatched. The CDR3 extends over 14 amino acids. In germline, CDR1 is MNHEY, CDR2 SVGAGI. CDR3 in amino acids: CASSYRQGNYGYTF. The CDR3 nucleotides read TGTGCCAGCAGTTACCGACAGGGTAACTATGGCTACACCTTC.

V is TRBV2 and J is TRBJ2-1; D might be TRBD1 or TRBD2, each matching 5 bases. The CDR3 has 12 amino acids. V was shortened by 6 bases and J by 7 bases, with 10 bases between the two germline ends. Germline CDR1 is SNHLY and CDR2 is FYNNEI. The CDR3 loop is CASRGPENEQFF. CDR3 in DNA: TGTGCCAGCAGGGGACCAGAGAATGAGCAGTTCTTC.

CDR3 sequence: CASSLAQAGRNTEAFF. The CDR3 coding sequence is TGCGCCAGCAGCTTGGCGCAGGCAGGGCGGAACACTGAAGCTTTCTTT. This rearrangement joins TRBV5-1 to TRBJ1-1; TRBD1 is a possible D gene (5 bases). The CDR3 loop spans 16 amino acids. CDR1 SGHRS and CDR2 YFSETQ come from the germline V gene. Deletions cut 0 bases from V and 1 base from J, with 13 bases between.

The chain uses TRBV5-1 and TRBJ2-5; the D is unclear. Germline V lookup: CDR1 SGHRS, CDR2 YFSETQ. This CDR3 comprises 12 residues. V gave up 2 bases and J gave up 5 bases, with 7 bases separating them. CDR3 in DNA: TGCGCCAGCAGCTTTATAAAGGAGACCCAGTACTTC. Encoded protein: CASSFIKETQYF.

The chain carries TRBV28 and TRBJ1-5, with a tentative D call TRBD1 (6 bases). Trimming stripped 3 bases from V and 0 bases from J, with 18 bases between. Germline lookup yields CDR1 MDHEN and CDR2 SYDVKM. The CDR3 loop spans 18 amino acids. The CDR3 is CASSLGGLGNPSNQPQHF. CDR3 nucleotides: TGTGCCAGCAGTTTGGGGGGGCTAGGGAACCCTAGCAATCAGCCCCAGCATTTT.

The chain carries TRBV2 and TRBJ2-6; possibly TRBD1 for D (6 bases). The germline V gene has CDR1 SNHLY and CDR2 FYNNEI. CDR3 length: 16 amino acids. Trimming took 3 bases from V and 1 from J, leaving 10 bases between them. CDR3 region: CASSDPDRSGANVLTF. The CDR3 nucleotides are TGTGCCAGCAGTGACCCTGACAGGTCTGGGGCCAACGTCCTGACTTTC.

This chain uses TRBV18 with TRBJ2-6; D perhaps matches TRBD1 (6 bases). The CDR3 runs 17 residues. V dropped 2 bases and J dropped 1 base, with 12 bases sitting between them. Germline loops: CDR1 KGHSH, CDR2 LQKENI. CDR3 residues: CASSPRTTGSGANVLTF. CDR3 nucleotide sequence: TGTGCCAGCTCACCAAGAACCACAGGGTCTGGGGCCAACGTCCTGACTTTC.

Points on this clone: The same CDR3 can be traced to other DNA sequences in this sample. The chain links TRBV28 to TRBJ1-2; D perhaps matches TRBD1 (5 bases). V was shortened by 6 bases and J by 2 bases, with 10 bases between the two germline ends. The CDR3 totals 13 residues. Germline CDR1 is MDHEN and CDR2 is SYDVKM. The CDR3 sequence is CASSQTGNYGYTF. The CDR3 DNA follows: TGTGCCAGCAGCCAAACAGGAAACTATGGCTACACCTTC.

About this clone itself: Other nucleotide sequences from this sample produce the same CDR3. This chain links TRBV18 with TRBJ2-7; TRBD1 aligns across 9 bases. This CDR3 contains 13 residues. CDR1 and CDR2 from the germline V gene are KGHSH and LQKENI. V dropped 5 bases and J dropped 4; count of bases not matched to a gene: 3. The CDR3 protein is CASSDGQGYEQYF. CDR3 in DNA: TGTGCCAGCTCAGACGGACAGGGGTACGAGCAGTACTTC.

The chain carries TRBV15 and TRBJ1-2; perhaps TRBD1 as D (5 bases). Trimming pared 5 bases from V and 5 bases from J, leaving 12 bases between. The CDR3 has 13 residues. The germline V gene encodes CDR1 LNHNV and CDR2 YYDKDF (reference sequence). Here the CDR3 DNA reads TGTGCCACCAGCCGAACAGGAGAGTATGGCTACACCTTC. Its translation is CATSRTGEYGYTF.

The J gene is TRBJ2-2, the V gene TRBV5-1, with 7 bases identical to TRBD1. After removal of 5 bases from V and 0 bases from J, the junction contained 1 base not matched to a gene. Germline V gene data show CDR1 as SGHRS and CDR2 as YFSETQ. The CDR3 extends over 14 amino acids. The CDR3 is CASRQGTNTGELFF. The CDR3 DNA follows: TGCGCCAGCAGACAGGGGACGAACACCGGGGAGCTGTTTTTT.

CDR3 sequence reads: CASRAGTSGSHEQFF. The CDR3 DNA reads TGTGCCAGCAGAGCCGGGACTAGCGGGTCCCATGAGCAGTTCTTC. This chain joins TRBV6-1 and TRBJ2-1; 12 positions agree with TRBD2. V was pared by 6 bases and J by 8 bases, with 8 bases of the junction left unmatched. There are 15 residues in the CDR3. CDR1 MNHNS and CDR2 SASEGT come from the germline V gene.

This sequence joins TRBV10-3 and TRBJ2-3; weak D call: TRBD2 (7 bases). Germline V gene data show CDR1 as ENHRY and CDR2 as SYGVKD. The CDR3 contains 16 residues. Trimming pared 6 bases from V and 1 base from J, leaving 17 bases between. The CDR3 region is CAISERGGGGTDTQYF. The CDR3 DNA reads as TGTGCCATCAGCGAAAGGGGGGGAGGAGGCACAGATACGCAGTATTTT.

Turning to this clone: The same CDR3 can be traced to other DNA sequences in this sample. The chain couples TRBV18 to TRBJ1-1; D not resolved. Trimming cost V 3 bases and J 1 base, with 6 bases left between them. From germline, CDR1 is KGHSH and CDR2 LQKENI. This CDR3 contains 13 residues. The CDR3 DNA reads TGTGCCAGCTCACCTGGCGGGAACACTGAAGCTTTCTTT. Its translation is CASSPGGNTEAFF.

The genes are TRBV7-6 and TRBJ2-7; no reliable D call. The CDR3 extends over 13 amino acids. Germline CDR1 and CDR2: SGHVS and FNYEAQ. Trimming took off 1 base at V and 6 bases at J, with 10 bases between the two ends. CDR3 in DNA: TGTGCCAGCAGCTTAGGGCCCATGGGCGAGCAGTACTTC. This gives the protein CASSLGPMGEQYF.